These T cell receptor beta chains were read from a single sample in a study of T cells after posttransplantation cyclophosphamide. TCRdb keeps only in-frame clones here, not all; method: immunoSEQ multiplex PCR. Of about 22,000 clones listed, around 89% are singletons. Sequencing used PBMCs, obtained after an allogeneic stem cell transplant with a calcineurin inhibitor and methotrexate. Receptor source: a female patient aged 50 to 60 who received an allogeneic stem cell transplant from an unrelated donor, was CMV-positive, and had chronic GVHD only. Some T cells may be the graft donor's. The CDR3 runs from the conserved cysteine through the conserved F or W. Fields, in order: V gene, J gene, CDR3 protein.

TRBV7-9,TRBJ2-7,CASSPGLAGVYEQYF
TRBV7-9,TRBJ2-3,CASSLGTSGDTQYF
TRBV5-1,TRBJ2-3,CASSSGLAGVGTQYF
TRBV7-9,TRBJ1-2,CASSLTDRTGARPIYGYTF
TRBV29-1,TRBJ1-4,CSVEGTADNEKLFF
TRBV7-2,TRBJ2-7,CASSLAAGRAYEQYF
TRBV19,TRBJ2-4,CASSSVQAKNIQYF
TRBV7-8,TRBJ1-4,CASSPMGGQGRANEKLFF
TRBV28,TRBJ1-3,CASRNRLPVGNTIYF
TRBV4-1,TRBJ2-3,CASSQVFGFALSDTQYF
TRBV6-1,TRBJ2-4,CASGLAGVSKNIQYF
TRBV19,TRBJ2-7,CASSILWGQTYEQYF
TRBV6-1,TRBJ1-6,CASTFQGPLHF
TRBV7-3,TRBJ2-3,CASSLKLAGPTDTQYF
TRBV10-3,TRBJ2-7,CATGTSVGYEQYF
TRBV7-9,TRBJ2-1,CASSLRGRAGNEQFF
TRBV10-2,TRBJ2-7,CASSEWTGPWEQYF
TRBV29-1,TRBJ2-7,CSVGTGGPDLYF
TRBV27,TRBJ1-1,CASSFSRVTEAFF
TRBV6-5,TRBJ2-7,CASSYGQYEQYF
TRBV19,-,CASRYRARRSYEQYF
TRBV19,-,CASSIRGSPYEQYF
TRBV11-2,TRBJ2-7,CASSMDTLTYEQYF
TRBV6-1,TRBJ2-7,CASSEAQAGRREQYF
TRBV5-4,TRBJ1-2,CASSYDRGLEGYTF
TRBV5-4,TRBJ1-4,CASSPGQATNEKLFF
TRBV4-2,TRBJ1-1,CASSQSKTVNTEAFF
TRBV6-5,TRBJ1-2,CASSYSGARGYTF
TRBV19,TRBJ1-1,CASSTPFAEAFF
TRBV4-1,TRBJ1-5,CASSPGEGRVSNQPQHF
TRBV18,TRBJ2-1,CASSFPGLVENYNEQFF
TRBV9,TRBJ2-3,CASSASTSTEPTDTQYF
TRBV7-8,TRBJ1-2,CASSGRTGMTFYGYTF
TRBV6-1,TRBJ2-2,CASSPQAPDTGELFF
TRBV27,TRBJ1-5,CASRSQRSSNQPQHF
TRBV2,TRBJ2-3,CASSPNRDTQYF
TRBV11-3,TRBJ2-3,CASSLGAGRTDTQYF
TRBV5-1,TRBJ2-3,CATRTGGTSTDTQYF
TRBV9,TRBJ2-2,CASSATGVRTGELFF
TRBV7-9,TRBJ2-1,CASSTRGTKNEQFF
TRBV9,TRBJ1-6,CASSTGDRAQDSPLHF
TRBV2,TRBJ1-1,CASSSTGDTEAFF
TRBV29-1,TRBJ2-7,CSVARGSKSYEQYF
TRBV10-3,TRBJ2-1,CAIKGGEMGNEQFF
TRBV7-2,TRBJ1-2,CASSSNHRVNYGYTF
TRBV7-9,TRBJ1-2,CASSLVAANYGYTF
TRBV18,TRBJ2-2,CASSPASVTGELFF
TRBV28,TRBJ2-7,CASSLAASGTTYEQYF
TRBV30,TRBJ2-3,CAWNSGTDTDTQYF
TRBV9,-,CASSVEGRVGYEQYF
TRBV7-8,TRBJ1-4,CASSLVQGRKKLFF
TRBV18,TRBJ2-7,CASSPIQARLAEYEQYF
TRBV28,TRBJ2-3,CASSPSTSGYTDTQYF
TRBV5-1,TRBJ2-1,CASSLEIAGGFGLYNEQFF
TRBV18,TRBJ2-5,CASSPPTGHIQQYF